This T cell receptor (beta chain) was documented in a study of T cell changes during pregnancy in multiple sclerosis. Clones were sequenced by immunoSEQ multiplex PCR, and TCRdb holds only the in-frame ones, with some missing. The table has some 40,000 clones, 85% to 90% seen once. Trimming removed 5 bases from V and 2 bases from J, with 14 bases in between. Germline V CDR1 and CDR2: SGHAT, FQNNGV. CDR3 length: 15 amino acids. Material: CD4+ T cells from peripheral blood mononuclear cells, obtained in the first trimester of pregnancy. The rearrangement joins TRBV11-2 to TRBJ2-3; TRBD2 might be the D (5 bases). This receptor was taken from a female donor with multiple sclerosis, enrolled in a pregnancy study. The DNA for the CDR3 is TGTGCCAGCAGCCAGACGGGGATTTACACAGATACGCAGTATTTT. Amino acids: CASSQTGIYTDTQYF.